This T cell receptor beta chain is drawn from a study of T cell changes during pregnancy in multiple sclerosis. This table comes from immunoSEQ multiplex PCR, and its TCRdb copy is limited to in-frame clones, with some not included. In the table there are 55,000 to 85,000 clones, roughly 94% of which are singletons. The germline gives CDR1 SGHTA, CDR2 FQGNSA. The germline V and J ends were trimmed by 7 bases and 9 bases, with 16 bases remaining between them. The CDR3 length is 13 residues. The rearrangement uses TRBV7-2 and TRBJ2-1, with D maybe TRBD1 (6 bases). The clonotype comes from a female donor with multiple sclerosis, enrolled in a pregnancy study. The sample was peripheral blood, taken in the third trimester of pregnancy. The CDR3 here is CASTLTGFGEQFF. In DNA form, the CDR3 reads TGTGCCAGCACCTTGACAGGCTTTGGTGAGCAGTTCTTC. Using reference TRBV7-2 and TRBJ2-1 for the parts outside the CDR3, the full variable domain is GAGVSQSPSNKVTEKGKDVELRCDPISGHTALYWYRQSLGQGLEFLIYFQGNSAPDKSGLPSDRFSAERTGGSVSTLTIQRTQQEDSAVYLCASTLTGFGEQFFGPGTRLTVL.